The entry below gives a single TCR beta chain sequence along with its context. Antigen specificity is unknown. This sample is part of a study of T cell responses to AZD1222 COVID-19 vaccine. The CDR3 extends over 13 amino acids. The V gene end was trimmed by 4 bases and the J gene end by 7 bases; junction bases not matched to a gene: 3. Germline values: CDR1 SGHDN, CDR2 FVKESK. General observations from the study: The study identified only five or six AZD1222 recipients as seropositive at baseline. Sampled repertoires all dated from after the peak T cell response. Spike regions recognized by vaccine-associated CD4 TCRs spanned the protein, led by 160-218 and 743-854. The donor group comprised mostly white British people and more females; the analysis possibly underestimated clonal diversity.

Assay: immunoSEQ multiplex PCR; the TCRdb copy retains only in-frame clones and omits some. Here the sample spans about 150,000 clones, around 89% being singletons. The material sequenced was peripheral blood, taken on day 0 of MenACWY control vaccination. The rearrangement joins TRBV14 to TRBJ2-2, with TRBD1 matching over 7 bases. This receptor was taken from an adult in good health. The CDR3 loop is CASSPQGNGELFF. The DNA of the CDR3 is TGTGCCAGCAGCCCACAGGGGAACGGGGAGCTGTTTTTT. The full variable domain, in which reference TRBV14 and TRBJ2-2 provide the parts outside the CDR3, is EAGVTQFPSHSVIEKGQTVTLRCDPISGHDNLYWYRRVMGKEIKFLLHFVKESKQDESGMPNNRFLAERTGGTYSTLKVQPAELEDSGVYFCASSPQGNGELFFGEGSRLTVL.